This T cell receptor beta chain was retrieved from a study of blood T cell repertoires in COVID-19. At the level of the study: The origin of the acute and convalescent COVID-19 samples was the United States, Italy and Spain. T cells, B-cell-depleted T cells, or PBMCs supplied cDNA or gDNA.

There are 15 residues in the CDR3. V gave up 4 bases and J gave up 6 bases, with 20 bases separating them. Germline CDR1 SGDLS, CDR2 YYNGEE. In the source study's methods: Reference gene primer amplification yielded estimated nucleated cell counts. Sequencing used immunoSEQ multiplex PCR; TCRdb keeps in-frame clones, though not all of them. V, J and clone size are taken as reported in that table, and D and trimming were inferred from the DNA itself. The table lists hundreds of thousands of clones, about 89% of them singletons. The chain links TRBV9 to TRBJ2-7, with D possibly matching TRBD1 (7 bases). This TCR was sampled from a woman aged 50 to 65 who had recovered from COVID-19. Sequenced material: peripheral blood. The CDR3 here is CASSMRGDRVAEQYF. CDR3 DNA sequence: TGTGCCAGCAGCATGCGGGGCGACAGGGTCGCCGAGCAGTACTTC.